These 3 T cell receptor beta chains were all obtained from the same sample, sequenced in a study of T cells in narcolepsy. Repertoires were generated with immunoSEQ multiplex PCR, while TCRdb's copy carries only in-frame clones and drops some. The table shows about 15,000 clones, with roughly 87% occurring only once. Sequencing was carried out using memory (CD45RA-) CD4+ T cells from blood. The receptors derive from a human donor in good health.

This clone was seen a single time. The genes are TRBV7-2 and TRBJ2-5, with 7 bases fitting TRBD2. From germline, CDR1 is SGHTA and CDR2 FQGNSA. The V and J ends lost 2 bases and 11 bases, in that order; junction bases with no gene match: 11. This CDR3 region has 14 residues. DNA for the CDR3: TGTGCCAGCAGCTTATTGCGGGAGACGGGTGAGCAGTACTTC. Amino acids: CASSLLRETGEQYF. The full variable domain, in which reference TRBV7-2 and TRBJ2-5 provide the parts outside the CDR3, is GAGVSQSPSNKVTEKGKDVELRCDPISGHTALYWYRQSLGQGLEFLIYFQGNSAPDKSGLPSDRFSAERTGGSVSTLTIQRTQQEDSAVYLCASSLLRETGEQYFGPGTRLLVL.

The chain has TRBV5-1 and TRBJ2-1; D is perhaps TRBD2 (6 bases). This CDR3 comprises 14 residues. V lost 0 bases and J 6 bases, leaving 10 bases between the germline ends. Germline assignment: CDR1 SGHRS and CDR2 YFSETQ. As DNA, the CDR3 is TGCGCCAGCAGCTTGGGGACTACCAGCAATGAGCAGTTCTTC. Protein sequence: CASSLGTTSNEQFF.

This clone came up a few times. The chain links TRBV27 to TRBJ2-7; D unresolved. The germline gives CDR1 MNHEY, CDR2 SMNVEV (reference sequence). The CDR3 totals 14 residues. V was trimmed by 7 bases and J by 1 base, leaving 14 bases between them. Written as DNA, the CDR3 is TGTGCCAGCACCCCCAGCAGACTTTCCTACGAGCAGTACTTC. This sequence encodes CASTPSRLSYEQYF.